The TCR beta chain under discussion was sequenced for a study of identical twins. Whole-study findings and limits: Insertions were fewer in abundant cord blood beta clonotypes, whereas memory repertoires showed none of this pattern. Out-of-frame TCR alpha sharing in monozygotic twins exceeded recombination model predictions. Excess low generation probability was seen in twin-shared out-of-frame alpha sequences.

In TCRdb, the 5' RACE reads were re-called with MiXCR into one record per CDR3 protein. Of 700,000 or so distinct CDR3 sequences detected, around 8.6% appear once; the ten largest clones hold around 0.98%. This clonotype has at least ten counts. Its antigen remains unidentified. CDR3 size: 12 residues. Per germline, CDR1 MNHEY and CDR2 SVGEGT. The V end lost 11 bases, the J end lost 2 bases, and 12 bases lay between the germline ends. Among all donors, each was a healthy Caucasian. These data also featured in a second study, about yellow fever vaccine responses in identical twins.

The chain couples TRBV6-2 or TRBV6-3 to TRBJ2-5, with a tentative D call TRBD1 (5 bases). This receptor was obtained from a woman in her late teens or twenties in good health. The sequencing sample was made of PBMCs. The CDR3 coding sequence is TGTGCCGGTAGAGACAGTCAAGAGACCCAGTACTTC. This gives the protein CAGRDSQETQYF.